One and the same sample provided the 18 T cell receptor beta chains below, sequenced in a study of neurological immune-mediated disorders. Time point denoted: longitudinal time-point 3. TCRdb re-derived calls from the 5' RACE reads in MiXCR, one entry per CDR3 protein. The table shows about 53,000 distinct CDR3 sequences, with roughly 8.4% occurring only once. Sample: PBMCs. These TCRs come from a woman aged 40 to 50 in good health.

V gene TRBV18 combines with J gene TRBJ2-2; 8 bases align to TRBD2. From germline, CDR1 is KGHSH and CDR2 LQKENI. The V and J ends lost 0 bases and 5 bases, in that order; junction bases with no gene match: 8. This CDR3 comprises 17 residues. The CDR3 is CASSPPTLSGSTGELFF. In nucleotides, the CDR3 is TGTGCCAGCTCACCACCGACTCTAAGCGGGAGTACCGGGGAGCTGTTTTTT.

This clonotype came up many times. The V call is TRBV5-1, the J call TRBJ2-2; 9 bases are a match to TRBD1. Trimming removed 4 bases from V and 7 bases from J; junction bases left unmatched: 17. CDR3 length: 18 amino acids. Germline-derived CDR1 and CDR2 are SGHRS and YFSETQ. The CDR3 sequence: CASSLGSPGQGFIGELFF. CDR3 DNA sequence: TGCGCCAGCAGCCTTGGATCACCGGGACAGGGATTCATCGGGGAGCTGTTTTTT. The full variable domain, its missing parts supplied by reference TRBV5-1 and TRBJ2-2, is KAGVTQTPRYLIKTRGQQVTLSCSPISGHRSVSWYQQTPGQGLQFLFEYFSETQRNKGNFPGRFSGRQFSNSRSEMNVSTLELGDSALYLCASSLGSPGQGFIGELFFGEGSRLTVL.

This clonotype has at least ten counts. V gene TRBV2 combines with J gene TRBJ2-1, with a tentative D call TRBD2 (6 bases). Germline V gene data show CDR1 as SNHLY and CDR2 as FYNNEI. The CDR3 consists of 12 residues. V lost 11 bases to trimming and J lost 3 bases, with 11 bases between them. The CDR3 DNA reads as TGTGCCGCGGGGCAGGACTACAATGAGCAGTTCTTC. Its translation: CAAGQDYNEQFF. Full variable domain (outside the CDR3, taken from reference TRBV2 and TRBJ2-1): EPEVTQTPSHQVTQMGQEVILRCVPISNHLYFYWYRQILGQKVEFLVSFYNNEISEKSEIFDDQFSVERPDGSNFTLKIRSTKLEDSAMYFCAAGQDYNEQFFGPGTRLTVL.

This clonotype was detected ten times or more. The chain links TRBV7-2 to TRBJ1-6; 8 bases are shared with TRBD1. Germline trimming cut 5 bases from V and 8 bases from J; bases unmatched to any gene: 8. Per germline, CDR1 SGHTA and CDR2 FQGNSA. The CDR3 spans 15 residues. The DNA of the CDR3 is TGTGCCAGCAGCCCGGGGACAGGTGATTATTCACCCCTCCACTTT. Its translation is CASSPGTGDYSPLHF.

This clonotype has ten or more counts. The rearrangement uses TRBV4-3 and TRBJ2-1; 7 bases map to TRBD1. The germline V gene has CDR1 LGHNA and CDR2 YSLEER. This CDR3 has 15 residues. With 4 bases clipped from V and 2 bases from J, the junction kept 5 bases outside the gene matches. The CDR3 coding sequence is TGCGCCAGCAGCCGGGACAGTTTACCCTACAATGAGCAGTTCTTC. Protein sequence: CASSRDSLPYNEQFF.

The table lists this clonotype with many counts. The J gene is TRBJ1-2, the V gene TRBV29-1; TRBD1 might be the D (5 bases). Germline V CDR1 and CDR2: SQVTM, ANQGSEA. The V end lost 5 bases, the J end lost 8 bases, and 15 bases lay between the germline ends. This CDR3 spans 12 amino acids. The CDR3 reads CSVRQISEGYTF. The CDR3 nucleotides are TGCAGCGTTAGACAGATATCCGAAGGCTACACCTTC.

The chain is built from TRBV29-1 and TRBJ2-1, with 14 bases aligning to TRBD2. Per the germline V gene, CDR1 is SQVTM and CDR2 is ANQGSEA. Trimming took 3 bases from V and 6 from J; bases not matched to a gene: 1. This CDR3 has 14 amino acids. CDR3 sequence: CSVEGLAGVNEQFF. CDR3 coding DNA: TGCAGCGTTGAGGGACTAGCGGGAGTCAATGAGCAGTTCTTC.

Ten or more counts support this clonotype. The chain carries TRBV5-1 and TRBJ2-2, with D unclear. The CDR3 sequence is 17 residues long. Per germline, CDR1 SGHRS and CDR2 YFSETQ. The ends were cut back, 1 base at V and 2 bases at J, with 15 bases in the middle. The CDR3 here is CASSLRLLRRNTGELFF. CDR3 bases: TGCGCCAGCAGCTTGCGGCTGCTCAGGAGAAACACCGGGGAGCTGTTTTTT.

There are many counts of this clonotype. The chain recombines TRBV5-1 with TRBJ2-5; D not resolved. The germline V gene encodes CDR1 SGHRS and CDR2 YFSETQ. This CDR3 is built from 14 residues. V was clipped by 3 bases and J by 4 bases, with 13 bases between them. CDR3 in amino acids: CASSSGRNRETQYF. The CDR3 DNA follows: TGCGCCAGCAGCTCAGGTCGGAATCGAGAGACCCAGTACTTC.

This clonotype was detected ten times or more. The CDR3 region is CASRPPGQGYEQYF. DNA for the CDR3: TGTGCCAGCAGACCCCCGGGACAGGGGTACGAGCAGTACTTC. This chain links TRBV6-5 with TRBJ2-7; 10 positions match TRBD1. Trimming took 6 bases from V and 4 from J; bases not matched to a gene: 6. The CDR3 is 14 amino acids. Germline lookup yields CDR1 MNHEY and CDR2 SVGAGI.

This clonotype was detected many times. The CDR3 nucleotides are TGCAGTGCTAGCCCCCCCGGGCAGCGGCCCCGCTATCAGCCCCAGCATTTT. Encoded protein: CSASPPGQRPRYQPQHF. This rearrangement joins TRBV20-1 to TRBJ1-5; no firm D call. This CDR3 is 17 amino acids long. V was cut by 3 bases and J by 5 bases, with 23 bases left in between. The germline CDR1 and CDR2 sequences are DFQATT and SNEGSKA (reference sequence).

This clonotype was picked up a small number of times. One base away lies a much larger clone, so this may be a sequencing read error. This rearrangement joins TRBV20-1 to TRBJ1-1; D remains ambiguous. CDR1 is DFQATT, CDR2 SNEGSKA, per germline (reference sequence). The CDR3 is 12 residues long. Trimming shortened V by 7 bases and J by 1 base, and 10 bases separated the two germline ends. This CDR3 is CSVSPGNTEAFF. CDR3 in DNA: TGCAGTGTTAGCCCGGGGAACACTGAAGCTTTCTTT.

There are many counts of this clonotype. V gene TRBV20-1 combines with J gene TRBJ2-1; the D is unclear. The length of the CDR3 is 12 residues. Germline V gene sequence: CDR1 DFQATT, CDR2 SNEGSKA (reference sequence). The ends were cut back, 5 bases at V and 7 bases at J, with 12 bases in the middle. The CDR3 protein is CSAGSRYNEQFF. In DNA, the CDR3 is TGCAGTGCTGGATCCCGTTATAATGAGCAGTTCTTC.

This clonotype appeared a few times. The chain carries TRBV19 and TRBJ1-5; D unresolved. Per the germline V gene, CDR1 is LNHDA and CDR2 is SQIVND (reference sequence). The CDR3 has 14 residues. V dropped 5 bases and J dropped 4 bases, with 12 bases sitting between them. CDR3 nucleotides: TGTGCCAGTAGTGGCCTAGTGGGGAATCAGCCCCAGCATTTT. Protein sequence: CASSGLVGNQPQHF. The whole variable domain, remainder taken from reference TRBV19 and TRBJ1-5, is DGGITQSPKYLFRKEGQNVTLSCEQNLNHDAMYWYRQDPGQGLRLIYYSQIVNDFQKGDIAEGYSVSREKKESFPLTVTSAQKNPTAFYLCASSGLVGNQPQHFGDGTRLSIL.

This clonotype was counted many times. V and J are TRBV5-6 and TRBJ1-2; no clear D gene. Germline values: CDR1 SGHDT, CDR2 YYEEEE. V was trimmed by 1 base and J by 2 bases, leaving 12 bases between them. The CDR3 length is 15 residues. The CDR3 sequence: CASSLMMQSNYGYTF. The CDR3 DNA reads as TGTGCCAGCAGCTTGATGATGCAGTCGAACTATGGCTACACCTTC.

This clonotype showed up just a few times. This rearrangement joins TRBV19 to TRBJ1-3; TRBD1 agrees at 10 bases. Germline values: CDR1 LNHDA, CDR2 SQIVND (reference sequence). Trimming took 5 bases from V and 3 from J; bases not matched to a gene: 7. The CDR3 covers 16 residues. The CDR3 region is CASSPPRTGGGNTIYF. The CDR3 coding sequence is TGTGCCAGTAGTCCCCCGCGGACAGGGGGTGGAAACACCATATATTTT.

This clonotype was recorded at least ten times. The V and J genes are TRBV20-1 and TRBJ1-4, with D maybe TRBD1 (5 bases). V gave up 7 bases and J gave up 2 bases, with 17 bases separating them. Germline loops: CDR1 DFQATT, CDR2 SNEGSKA (reference sequence). The CDR3 has 15 residues. As DNA, the CDR3 is TGCAGTGGAAAGGGAAAGGGACGGACTAATGAAAAACTGTTTTTT. This gives the protein CSGKGKGRTNEKLFF.

This clonotype was observed at least ten times. This rearrangement joins TRBV20-1 to TRBJ2-5; 7 positions agree with TRBD2. V lost 1 base, J lost 1 base, and 3 bases stayed unmatched. Germline CDR1 is DFQATT and CDR2 is SNEGSKA (reference sequence). The CDR3 has 14 amino acids. CDR3 sequence: CSARAGGPQETQYF. DNA of the CDR3: TGCAGTGCTAGAGCGGGAGGCCCCCAAGAGACCCAGTACTTC.